A single sample gave rise to the 21 T cell receptor beta chains below, sequenced in a study of PD-1 blockade in classical Hodgkin lymphoma. Using immunoSEQ multiplex PCR, the repertoire was profiled, and TCRdb retains in-frame clones only, with some absent. The repertoire holds around 30,000 clones, with roughly 89% as singletons. Described time point: newly diagnosed, previously untreated cHL patient sample. With magnetic negative selection, CD4+ T cells were purified from PBMCs that had been thawed. Sample: CD4+ T cells from blood. Receptors originate from a human donor with classical Hodgkin lymphoma.

The V call is TRBV5-5, the J call TRBJ1-2; 8 bases map to TRBD1. The CDR3 has 14 residues. The ends lost 6 bases at V and 8 bases at J; junction bases unmatched: 12. Germline CDR1 is SGHKS and CDR2 is YYEKEE (reference sequence). CDR3 loop: CASIGTGLAGGYTF. DNA of the CDR3: TGTGCCAGCATCGGGACAGGCCTAGCCGGGGGCTACACCTTC.

The V and J genes are TRBV5-1 and TRBJ2-5; 12 bases map to TRBD1. CDR1 is SGHRS, CDR2 YFSETQ, per germline. V shed 4 bases and J 5 bases; nucleotides not matched to a gene: 6. This CDR3 comprises 15 residues. CDR3 loop: CASSAGTGGFETQYF. CDR3 nucleotide sequence: TGCGCCAGCAGCGCCGGGACAGGGGGCTTCGAGACCCAGTACTTC. The full variable domain, completed using reference TRBV5-1 and TRBJ2-5, is KAGVTQTPRYLIKTRGQQVTLSCSPISGHRSVSWYQQTPGQGLQFLFEYFSETQRNKGNFPGRFSGRQFSNSRSEMNVSTLELGDSALYLCASSAGTGGFETQYFGPGTRLLVL.

This sequence joins TRBV25-1 and TRBJ1-1; D is uncertain. Trimming took off 7 bases at V and 3 bases at J, with 9 bases between the two ends. Germline CDR1 reads MGHDK; CDR2 reads SYGVNS. CDR3 length: 12 amino acids. The CDR3 loop is CASIDGHTEAFF. The CDR3 DNA is TGTGCCAGCATTGACGGCCACACTGAAGCTTTCTTT.

V and J are TRBV19 and TRBJ2-1; weak D call: TRBD1 (5 bases). The germline CDR1 and CDR2 sequences are LNHDA and SQIVND (reference sequence). This CDR3 spans 14 amino acids. V shed 6 bases and J shed 3 bases, with 12 bases lying between them. The CDR3 bases are TGTGCCAGTAGCAGACAGTACCGCTACAATGAGCAGTTCTTC. Protein product: CASSRQYRYNEQFF.

The V gene is TRBV18, the J gene TRBJ2-3, with TRBD2 matching over 9 bases. Germline V gives CDR1 KGHSH, CDR2 LQKENI. The CDR3 consists of 19 residues. J gave up 0 bases and V 4 bases, and 14 bases lay outside the gene matches. CDR3 bases: TGTGCCAGCTCACTCGACACTCAAGGTAGCGGGGGTAGCACAGATACGCAGTATTTT. Translating it yields CASSLDTQGSGGSTDTQYF.

The gene calls are TRBV30 and TRBJ2-7; D is perhaps TRBD1 (5 bases). Germline V gives CDR1 GTSNPN, CDR2 SVGIG (reference sequence). V was clipped by 2 bases and J by 3 bases, with 8 bases between them. The CDR3 contains 12 residues. In nucleotides, the CDR3 is TGTGCCTGGAGTTCGACAGTCTACGAGCAGTACTTC. The encoded protein is CAWSSTVYEQYF.

The V call is TRBV19, the J call TRBJ1-4, with 8 bases lining up with TRBD1. J gave up 0 bases and V 5 bases, and 5 bases lay outside the gene matches. The CDR3 runs 16 residues. Germline V lookup: CDR1 LNHDA, CDR2 SQIVND (reference sequence). CDR3 in DNA: TGTGCCAGTAGTTCGGGACAGGTTGCAACTAATGAAAAACTGTTTTTT. Translated: CASSSGQVATNEKLFF.

J is TRBJ1-5 and V is TRBV11-2, with D uncertain. Trimming stripped 6 bases from V and 10 bases from J, with 13 bases between. The CDR3 is 12 amino acids. Germline CDR1 is SGHAT and CDR2 is FQNNGV. As DNA, the CDR3 is TGTGCCAGCAGTTCCGGGTTAGGTCCCCAGCATTTT. Translated, it gives CASSSGLGPQHF.

This clone has a handful of counts. The rearrangement uses TRBV2 and TRBJ1-3; D is unresolved. This CDR3 has 18 amino acids. The germline CDR1 and CDR2 sequences are SNHLY and FYNNEI. Trimming removed 0 bases from V and 0 bases from J, with 15 bases in between. DNA of the CDR3: TGTGCCAGCAGTGAAGCATTGTTCGGAAAGAGCTCTGGAAACACCATATATTTT. It specifies CASSEALFGKSSGNTIYF.

This chain connects TRBV9 to TRBJ2-1; D might be TRBD1 (6 bases). Germline-derived CDR1 and CDR2 are SGDLS and YYNGEE. This CDR3 comprises 16 residues. V lost 2 bases and J 4 bases, leaving 16 bases between the germline ends. This CDR3 is CASSVTGTIEYNEQFF. The CDR3 DNA is TGTGCCAGCAGCGTTACTGGGACAATAGAATACAATGAGCAGTTCTTC.

The rearrangement joins TRBV15 to TRBJ1-4; no reliable D call. This CDR3 spans 15 amino acids. Trimming left V 0 bases short and J 10 bases short, with 15 bases between. Germline CDR1 reads LNHNV; CDR2 reads YYDKDF (reference sequence). The CDR3 DNA follows: TGTGCCACCAGCAGAGATCAAAGAGGGTTGGGAAAACTGTTTTTT. Protein product: CATSRDQRGLGKLFF.

The chain uses TRBV5-1 and TRBJ2-7; 8 bases are shared with TRBD1. Germline V lookup: CDR1 SGHRS, CDR2 YFSETQ. The CDR3 sequence is 15 residues long. J was trimmed by 5 bases and V by 5 bases; bases with no gene match: 12. The CDR3 nucleotides are TGCGCCAGCAGACCTAGACAGGGGTTCGCCGACGAGCAGTACTTC. This sequence encodes CASRPRQGFADEQYF.

The chain carries TRBV10-3 and TRBJ1-5; D perhaps matches TRBD1 (5 bases). Per germline, CDR1 ENHRY and CDR2 SYGVKD. Deletions cut 10 bases from V and 4 bases from J, with 17 bases between. This CDR3 contains 14 residues. The CDR3: CATNSGLGNQPQHF. The CDR3 region has the DNA TGTGCCACCAATTCAGGGCTCGGGAATCAGCCCCAGCATTTT.

V gene TRBV6-1 combines with J gene TRBJ2-1; 10 nucleotides line up with TRBD2. Per germline, CDR1 MNHNS and CDR2 SASEGT. The J segment lost 4 bases and the V segment lost 7 bases, leaving 7 bases of the junction unmatched. The CDR3 sequence is 15 residues long. In nucleotides, the CDR3 is TGTGCCAGCATCCCTAGCGGGGGAGGTTACAATGAGCAGTTCTTC. Translation: CASIPSGGGYNEQFF.

This clone was found once. The chain recombines TRBV11-1 with TRBJ2-7, with D hard to call. Trimming took 8 bases from V and 3 from J, leaving 14 bases between them. The germline V gene encodes CDR1 SGHAT and CDR2 FQDESV (reference sequence). The length of the CDR3 is 13 residues. CDR3 nucleotides: TGTGCCAGCGGTGGCAGGACGTTCTACGAGCAGTACTTC. It translates to CASGGRTFYEQYF.

On this clone itself: Other DNA sequences in this sample translate to the same CDR3. This chain links TRBV5-1 with TRBJ2-2; 9 bases fit TRBD2. V dropped 6 bases and J dropped 4; count of bases not matched to a gene: 10. Germline values: CDR1 SGHRS, CDR2 YFSETQ. The CDR3 covers 16 residues. CDR3 nucleotides: TGCGCCAGCAATCCCCATAGCGGGGGAAGCACCGGGGAGCTGTTTTTT. This translates into CASNPHSGGSTGELFF.

The genes are TRBV10-1 and TRBJ2-4; TRBD2 aligns across 12 bases. The germline gives CDR1 WNHNN, CDR2 SYGVQD (reference sequence). The CDR3 has 13 residues. V dropped 5 bases and J dropped 11; count of bases not matched to a gene: 4. CDR3 coding DNA: TGCGCCAGCAGTCCTGGGACTAGCGGGCTTCAGTACTTC. As protein: CASSPGTSGLQYF.

This clone was counted a few times. The V gene is TRBV9, the J gene TRBJ1-3; D is unresolved. Germline V gene sequence: CDR1 SGDLS, CDR2 YYNGEE. V dropped 4 bases and J dropped 2 bases, with 16 bases sitting between them. The CDR3 contains 16 residues. CDR3 loop: CASSILPGNTGNTIYF. The CDR3 bases are TGTGCCAGCAGCATCCTCCCGGGGAACACTGGAAACACCATATATTTT. Combining the CDR3 with reference TRBV9 and TRBJ1-3 gives the whole variable domain DSGVTQTPKHLITATGQRVTLRCSPRSGDLSVYWYQQSLDQGLQFLIQYYNGEERAKGNILERFSAQQFPDLHSELNLSSLELGDSALYFCASSILPGNTGNTIYFGEGSWLTVV.

In this sample, this clone turned up once. The chain recombines TRBV4-1 with TRBJ1-4, with unresolved D. Germline CDR1 is MGHRA and CDR2 is YSYEKL. This CDR3 is 14 amino acids long. V dropped 1 base and J dropped 7 bases, with 10 bases sitting between them. The CDR3 region has the DNA TGCGCCAGCAGCCAAGCCGGGGAAATTGAAAAACTGTTTTTT. This gives the protein CASSQAGEIEKLFF.

The V gene is TRBV7-7, the J gene TRBJ2-5, with 13 bases aligning to TRBD2. V trimming: 2 bases; J trimming: 5 bases; junction bases outside the gene matches: 2. CDR3 length: 15 amino acids. Germline V lookup: CDR1 SSHAT, CDR2 FNYEAQ (reference sequence). CDR3 bases: TGTGCCAGCAGCTTAACTAGCGGGGGGGCGGAGACCCAGTACTTC. This codes for CASSLTSGGAETQYF. Supplemented by reference TRBV7-7 and TRBJ2-5, the full variable domain reads GAGVSQSPRYKVTKRGQDVTLRCDPISSHATLYWYQQALGQGPEFLTYFNYEAQPDKSGLPSDRFSAERPEGSISTLTIQRTEQRDSAMYRCASSLTSGGAETQYFGPGTRLLVL.

This chain uses TRBV4-2 with TRBJ1-2; D not resolved. Per the germline V gene, CDR1 is LGHNA and CDR2 is YNFKEQ. V lost 0 bases, J lost 6 bases, and 14 bases lay in between. CDR3 length: 15 residues. For the CDR3, the DNA is TGTGCCAGCAGCCAAGATTCGGGGAGGAGGGATGGCTACACCTTC. It translates to CASSQDSGRRDGYTF.